This T cell receptor beta chain was profiled in a study of cytomegalovirus exposure and HLA in healthy donors. Study-wide results and limits: The study found most TCR sequences rare, yet found some public TCRs in many donors.

This CDR3 is 11 amino acids long. V dropped 5 bases and J dropped 6 bases, with 9 bases sitting between them. Germline assignment: CDR1 SGHDT and CDR2 YYEEEE. Amplification used 60 Vbeta primers and 13 Jbeta primers. Here immunoSEQ multiplex PCR was the method, and the copy in TCRdb shows in-frame clones only, minus some. The sample gives hundreds of thousands of clones, roughly 90% of which show up once; roughly 2.1% is in the top ten. Remarks on this clone: Its antigen is undetermined.

The origin of this receptor is a woman under 30 in good health and CMV-seronegative. The sequenced material came from PBMCs. The chain combines TRBV5-6 with TRBJ2-7; no clear D. As DNA, the CDR3 is TGTGCCAGCAGGTTCCTAGGCGAGCAGTACTTC. Translating it yields CASRFLGEQYF.